This T cell receptor beta chain was sequenced during a study of blood T cells in healthy people across ages. About the research overall: Per two T cells, about one barcoded beta molecule was captured through template switching.

V gave up 5 bases and J gave up 0 bases, with 13 bases separating them. The CDR3 contains 14 residues. From germline, CDR1 is DFQATT and CDR2 SNEGSKA (reference sequence). General observations from the study: The percentage of naive T cells correlated strongly with TCR beta diversity.

Total RNA was isolated from each sample in quantities of at least 5.5 micrograms. Of note for this clonotype: No antigen is known for it.

A second PCR of 7 to 11 cycles used a sample-barcoded 5' primer and a J-beta primer mix. The template-switch adaptor was a 5' adaptor with 12 random nucleotides. It tagged each cDNA molecule. TCRdb processed the 5' RACE reads anew with MiXCR; each CDR3 protein has one entry. The data show 1.5 million to 2 million distinct CDR3 sequences, with roughly 49% seen just once and 2.1% held by the top ten. Sample: blood. The chain is built from TRBV20-1 and TRBJ2-5, with D perhaps matching TRBD2 (6 bases). The TCR comes from a woman aged 40 to 50 in good health. CDR3 nucleotides: TGCAGTGCTCGGGCGGGGCAGTACCAAGAGACCCAGTACTTC. It codes for CSARAGQYQETQYF.